This TCR beta chain originates from a study of cytomegalovirus exposure and HLA in healthy donors. Findings of the study overall: Confirmation was obtained in vitro that three CMV-associated chains are specific for CMV antigens. The authors listed approximately 160 TCR beta chains as cytomegalovirus-associated. Reported performance of the classifier showed diagnosis of cytomegalovirus status with high specificity and sensitivity.

TCRdb's copy holds only in-frame clones and misses some; the assay was immunoSEQ multiplex PCR. The table lists tens of thousands of clones, around 94% of them singletons, with 1.5% to 2% in the top ten. Germline V lookup: CDR1 WSHSY, CDR2 SAAADI. CDR3 length equals 13 residues. Trimming cost V 9 bases and J 0 bases; bases outside gene matches: 2. On this clone itself: Its antigen is unidentified.

Sequencing was performed on PBMCs. The chain has TRBV10-2 and TRBJ2-1; 7 bases align to TRBD2. This TCR derives from a woman aged 18-35 years in good health and CMV-seropositive. The DNA of the CDR3 is TGCGCCAGTCAGCGGGGCTCCTACAATGAGCAGTTCTTC. Residues: CASQRGSYNEQFF.